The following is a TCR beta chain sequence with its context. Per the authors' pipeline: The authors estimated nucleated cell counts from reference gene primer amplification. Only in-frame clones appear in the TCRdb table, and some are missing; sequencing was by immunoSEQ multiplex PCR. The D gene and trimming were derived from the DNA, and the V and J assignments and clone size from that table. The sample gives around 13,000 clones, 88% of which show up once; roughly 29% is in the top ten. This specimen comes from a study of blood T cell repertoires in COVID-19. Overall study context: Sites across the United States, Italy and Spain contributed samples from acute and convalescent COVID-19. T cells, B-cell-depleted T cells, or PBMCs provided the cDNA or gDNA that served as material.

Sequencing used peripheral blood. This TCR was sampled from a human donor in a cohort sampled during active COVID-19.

In nucleotides, the CDR3 is TGTGCCAGCAGTCTATTAGGGGAACTCAATGAGCAGTTCTTC. Translation: CASSLLGELNEQFF. The chain is built from TRBV27 and TRBJ2-1; a possible D gene is TRBD1 (5 bases). Germline CDR1 reads MNHEY; CDR2 reads SMNVEV (reference sequence). V was pared by 5 bases and J by 6 bases, with 14 bases between. The CDR3 covers 14 residues.